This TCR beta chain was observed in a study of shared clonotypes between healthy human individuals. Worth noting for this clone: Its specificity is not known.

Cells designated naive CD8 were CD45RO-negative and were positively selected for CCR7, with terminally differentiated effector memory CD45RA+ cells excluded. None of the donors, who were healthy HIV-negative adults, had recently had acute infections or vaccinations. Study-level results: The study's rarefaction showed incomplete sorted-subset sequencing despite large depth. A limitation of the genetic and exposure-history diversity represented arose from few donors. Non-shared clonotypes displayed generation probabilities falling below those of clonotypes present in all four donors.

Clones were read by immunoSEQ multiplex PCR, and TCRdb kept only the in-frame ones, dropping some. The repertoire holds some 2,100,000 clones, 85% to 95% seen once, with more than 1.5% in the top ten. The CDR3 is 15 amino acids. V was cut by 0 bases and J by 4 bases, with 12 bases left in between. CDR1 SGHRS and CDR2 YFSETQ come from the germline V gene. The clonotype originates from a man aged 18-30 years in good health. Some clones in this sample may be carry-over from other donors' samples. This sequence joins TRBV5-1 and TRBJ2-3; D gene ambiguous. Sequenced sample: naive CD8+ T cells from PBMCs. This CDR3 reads CASSLGRRSADTQYF. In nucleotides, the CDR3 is TGCGCCAGCAGCTTGGGCAGGAGAAGCGCAGATACGCAGTATTTT.